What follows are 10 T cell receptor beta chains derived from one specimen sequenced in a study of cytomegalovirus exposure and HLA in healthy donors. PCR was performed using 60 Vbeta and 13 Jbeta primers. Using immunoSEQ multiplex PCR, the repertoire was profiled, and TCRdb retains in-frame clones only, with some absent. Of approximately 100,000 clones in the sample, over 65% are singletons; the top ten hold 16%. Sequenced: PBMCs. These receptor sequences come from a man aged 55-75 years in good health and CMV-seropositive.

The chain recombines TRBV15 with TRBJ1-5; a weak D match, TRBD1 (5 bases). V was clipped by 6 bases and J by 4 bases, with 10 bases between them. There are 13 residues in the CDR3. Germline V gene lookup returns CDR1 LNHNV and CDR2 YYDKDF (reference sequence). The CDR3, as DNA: TGTGCCACCAGGGGGGGTGGGAATCAGCCCCAGCATTTT. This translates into CATRGGGNQPQHF. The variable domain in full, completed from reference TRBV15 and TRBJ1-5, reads DAMVIQNPRYQVTQFGKPVTLSCSQTLNHNVMYWYQQKSSQAPKLLFHYYDKDFNNEADTPDNFQSRRPNTSFCFLDIRSPGLGDTAMYLCATRGGGNQPQHFGDGTRLSIL.

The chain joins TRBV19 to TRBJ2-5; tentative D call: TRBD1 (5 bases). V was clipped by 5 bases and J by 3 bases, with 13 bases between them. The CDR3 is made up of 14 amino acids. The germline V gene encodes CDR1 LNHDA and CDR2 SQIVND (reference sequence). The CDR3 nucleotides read TGTGCCAGTAGTTTGGGGCTTTCAAAAGAGACCCAGTACTTC. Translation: CASSLGLSKETQYF.

The CDR3 region is CASGSGQGGTDTQYF. The CDR3 nucleotides read TGTGCTAGTGGATCCGGCCAGGGGGGCACAGATACGCAGTATTTT. The chain carries TRBV12-5 and TRBJ2-3, with 7 bases lining up with TRBD1. The ends lost 6 bases at V and 1 base at J; junction bases unmatched: 7. The CDR3 length is 15 residues. CDR1 and CDR2 from the germline V gene are LGHNT and FRNRAP. Supplemented by reference TRBV12-5 and TRBJ2-3, the full variable domain reads DARVTQTPRHKVTEMGQEVTMRCQPILGHNTVFWYRQTMMQGLELLAYFRNRAPLDDSGMPKDRFSAEMPDATLATLKIQPSEPRDSAVYFCASGSGQGGTDTQYFGPGTRLTVL.

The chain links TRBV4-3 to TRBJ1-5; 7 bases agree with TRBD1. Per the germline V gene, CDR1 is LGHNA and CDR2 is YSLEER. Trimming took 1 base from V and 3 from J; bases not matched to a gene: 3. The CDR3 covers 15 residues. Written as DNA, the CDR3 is TGCGCCAGCAGCCAAGCTGACAGGGACAATCAGCCCCAGCATTTT. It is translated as CASSQADRDNQPQHF.

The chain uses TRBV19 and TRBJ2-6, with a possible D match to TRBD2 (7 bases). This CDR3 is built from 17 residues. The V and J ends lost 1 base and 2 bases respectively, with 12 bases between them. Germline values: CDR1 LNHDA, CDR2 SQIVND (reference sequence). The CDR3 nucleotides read TGTGCCAGTAGTATAGCGGGGGGCGCGACTGGGGCCAACGTCCTGACTTTC. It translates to CASSIAGGATGANVLTF. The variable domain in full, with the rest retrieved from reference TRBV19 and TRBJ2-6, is DGGITQSPKYLFRKEGQNVTLSCEQNLNHDAMYWYRQDPGQGLRLIYYSQIVNDFQKGDIAEGYSVSREKKESFPLTVTSAQKNPTAFYLCASSIAGGATGANVLTFGAGSRLTVL.

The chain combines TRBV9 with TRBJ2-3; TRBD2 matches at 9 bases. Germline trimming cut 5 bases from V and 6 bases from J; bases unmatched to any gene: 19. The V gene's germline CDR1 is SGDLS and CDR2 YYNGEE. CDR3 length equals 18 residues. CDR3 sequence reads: CASSPPMSGGPSADTQYF. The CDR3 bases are TGTGCCAGCAGTCCCCCTATGAGCGGGGGGCCTTCCGCGGATACGCAGTATTTT. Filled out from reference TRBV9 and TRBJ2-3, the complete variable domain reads DSGVTQTPKHLITATGQRVTLRCSPRSGDLSVYWYQQSLDQGLQFLIQYYNGEERAKGNILERFSAQQFPDLHSELNLSSLELGDSALYFCASSPPMSGGPSADTQYFGPGTRLTVL.

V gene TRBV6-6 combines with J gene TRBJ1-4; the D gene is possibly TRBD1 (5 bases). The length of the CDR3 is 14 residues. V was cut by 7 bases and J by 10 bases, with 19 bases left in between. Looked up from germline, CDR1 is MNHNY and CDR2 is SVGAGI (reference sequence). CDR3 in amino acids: CASKTGTPQGKLFF. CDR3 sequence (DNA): TGTGCCAGCAAAACAGGCACTCCGCAGGGAAAACTGTTTTTT.

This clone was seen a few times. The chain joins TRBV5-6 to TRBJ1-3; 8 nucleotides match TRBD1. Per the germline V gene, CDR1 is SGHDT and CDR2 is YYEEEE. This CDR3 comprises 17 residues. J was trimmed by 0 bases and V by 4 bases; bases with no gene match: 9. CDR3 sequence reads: CASSRNLGTGSGNTIYF. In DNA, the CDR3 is TGTGCCAGCAGCCGTAACCTAGGGACAGGCTCTGGAAACACCATATATTTT.

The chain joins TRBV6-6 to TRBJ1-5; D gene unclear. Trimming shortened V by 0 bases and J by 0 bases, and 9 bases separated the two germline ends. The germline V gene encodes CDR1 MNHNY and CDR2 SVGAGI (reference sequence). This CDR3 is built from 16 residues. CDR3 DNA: TGTGCCAGCAGTTACTCGCGCGGGAATAGCAATCAGCCCCAGCATTTT. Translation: CASSYSRGNSNQPQHF.

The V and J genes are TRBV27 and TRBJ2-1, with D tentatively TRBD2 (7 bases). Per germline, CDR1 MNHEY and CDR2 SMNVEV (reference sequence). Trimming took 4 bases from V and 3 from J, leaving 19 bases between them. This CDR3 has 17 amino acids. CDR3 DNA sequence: TGTGCCAGCAGTTCCCCAAAGGGGGGGGCCGTCTACAATGAGCAGTTCTTC. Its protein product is CASSSPKGGAVYNEQFF.